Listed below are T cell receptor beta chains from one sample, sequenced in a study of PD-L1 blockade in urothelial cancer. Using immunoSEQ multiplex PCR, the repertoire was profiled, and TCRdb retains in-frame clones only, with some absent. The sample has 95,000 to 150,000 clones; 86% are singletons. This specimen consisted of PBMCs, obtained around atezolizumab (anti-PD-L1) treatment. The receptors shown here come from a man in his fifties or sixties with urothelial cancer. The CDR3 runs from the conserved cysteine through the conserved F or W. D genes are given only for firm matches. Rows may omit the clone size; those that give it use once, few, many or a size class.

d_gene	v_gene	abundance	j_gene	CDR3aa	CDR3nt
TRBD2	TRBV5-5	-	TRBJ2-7	CASRFSGSHEQYF	TGTGCCAGCAGGTTTAGCGGGAGCCACGAGCAGTACTTC
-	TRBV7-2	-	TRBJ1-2	CASSQSLGGIYGYTF	TGTGCCAGCAGCCAAAGCCTCGGGGGGATCTATGGCTACACCTTC
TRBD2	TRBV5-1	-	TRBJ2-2	CASSVGLAGLFTGELFF	TGCGCCAGCAGCGTGGGACTAGCGGGGCTGTTTACCGGGGAGCTGTTTTTT
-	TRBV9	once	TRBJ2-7	CASSVDWAGQHPYEQYF	TGTGCCAGCAGCGTAGACTGGGCGGGACAGCATCCCTACGAGCAGTACTTC
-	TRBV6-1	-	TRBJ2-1	CASSGPKSSYNEQFF	TGTGCCAGCAGTGGCCCTAAAAGCTCCTACAATGAGCAGTTCTTC
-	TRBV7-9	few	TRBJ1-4	CASSDRQAYDEKLFF	TGTGCCAGCAGCGACCGACAGGCGTATGATGAAAAACTGTTTTTT
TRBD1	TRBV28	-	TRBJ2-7	CASTDAGTGFYEQYF	TGTGCCAGCACAGATGCCGGGACAGGGTTTTACGAGCAGTACTTC
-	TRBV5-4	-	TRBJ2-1	CASSAGRTYNEQFF	TGTGCCAGCAGCGCGGGACGGACTTACAATGAGCAGTTCTTC
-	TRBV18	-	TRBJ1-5	CASSPGQPSNQPQHF	TGTGCCAGCTCACCCGGACAGCCTAGCAATCAGCCCCAGCATTTT
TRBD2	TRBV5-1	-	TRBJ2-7	CASSYMGGSLSYEQYF	TGCGCCAGCAGCTATATGGGGGGGTCCCTCTCCTACGAGCAGTACTTC
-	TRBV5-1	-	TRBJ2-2	CASSLPHGSTGELFF	TGCGCCAGCAGCCTTCCTCATGGGAGCACCGGGGAGCTGTTTTTT
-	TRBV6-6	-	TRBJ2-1	CATAKGDREQFF	TGTGCCACCGCTAAAGGAGATCGAGAGCAGTTCTTC
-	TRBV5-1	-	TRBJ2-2	CASSLARETGELFF	TGCGCCAGCAGCTTAGCTAGGGAGACCGGGGAGCTGTTTTTT
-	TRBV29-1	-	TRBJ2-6	CSVRESGANVLTF	TGCAGCGTTCGCGAGTCTGGGGCCAACGTCCTGACTTTC
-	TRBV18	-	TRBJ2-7	CASSPSSDSYEQYF	TGTGCCAGCTCACCCTCTAGCGACTCCTACGAGCAGTACTTC
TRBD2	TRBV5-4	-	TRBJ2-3	CASTTGASGSTDTQYF	TGTGCCAGCACCACCGGCGCTAGCGGGAGCACAGATACGCAGTATTTT
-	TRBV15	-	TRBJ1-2	CATSRDRGGLNYGYTF	TGTGCCACCAGCAGAGATCGAGGCGGTCTTAACTATGGCTACACCTTC
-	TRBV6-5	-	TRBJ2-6	CASSSRTGTGANVLTF	TGTGCCAGCAGTTCTCGAACAGGGACTGGGGCCAACGTCCTGACTTTC
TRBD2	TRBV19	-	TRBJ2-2	CASSLGLAGPGELFF	TGTGCCAGTAGTCTGGGACTAGCGGGACCCGGGGAGCTGTTTTTT
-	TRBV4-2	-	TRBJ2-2	CASSQDVQSLNTGELFF	TGTGCCAGCAGCCAAGACGTCCAAAGCCTGAACACCGGGGAGCTGTTTTTT
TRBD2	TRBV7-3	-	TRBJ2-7	CASSLLAESSYEQYF	TGTGCCAGCAGCCTCCTAGCGGAGAGCTCCTACGAGCAGTACTTC
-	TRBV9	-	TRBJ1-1	CASSVDGLRNTEAFF	TGTGCCAGCAGCGTAGACGGTCTGAGGAACACTGAAGCTTTCTTT
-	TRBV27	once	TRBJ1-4	CASSRLRLRAQNEKLFF	TGTGCCAGCAGTCGACTCCGGTTGAGAGCTCAAAATGAAAAACTGTTTTTT